Following are 12 T cell receptor beta chains from one sample sequenced in a study of control samples from healthy donors and cancer patients. Clones were read by immunoSEQ multiplex PCR, and TCRdb kept only the in-frame ones, dropping some. Among roughly 100,000 clones listed, roughly 92% were seen once. Sequencing input: blood. The receptor source for this set is a human donor in good health. The donor label of this sample is uncertain.

The chain links TRBV7-3 to TRBJ2-3; 10 nucleotides align to TRBD2. This CDR3 is built from 13 residues. Germline loops: CDR1 SGHTA, CDR2 FQGTGA. After removal of 6 bases from V and 3 bases from J, the junction contained 0 bases not matched to a gene. CDR3 coding DNA: TGTGCCAGCAGTAGCGGGGGGACAGATACGCAGTATTTT. Its protein product is CASSSGGTDTQYF.

This clone appeared a single time. V and J are TRBV2 and TRBJ2-1; the D gene could be TRBD1 or TRBD2 (5 bases each). The V gene lost 6 bases and the J gene lost 6 bases, with 12 bases spanning the gap. The V gene's germline CDR1 is SNHLY and CDR2 FYNNEI. The CDR3 has 13 amino acids. The CDR3 nucleotides are TGTGCCAGCAGGTCCGGGGCAGGCAATGAGCAGTTCTTC. Its translation is CASRSGAGNEQFF.

The chain joins TRBV9 to TRBJ1-3; D gene ambiguous. Germline assignment: CDR1 SGDLS and CDR2 YYNGEE. V was shortened by 4 bases and J by 0 bases, with 8 bases between the two germline ends. This CDR3 has 14 amino acids. CDR3 nucleotides: TGTGCCAGCAGCCCGTACAGCTCTGGAAACACCATATATTTT. Translating gives CASSPYSSGNTIYF.

The chain uses TRBV7-3 and TRBJ1-2; no reliable D call. CDR3 length: 13 amino acids. Trimming removed 5 bases from V and 2 bases from J, with 9 bases in between. Germline CDR1 and CDR2: SGHTA and FQGTGA. Written as DNA, the CDR3 is TGTGCCAGCAGCGTTGACGGGAACTATGGCTACACCTTC. It specifies CASSVDGNYGYTF.

This chain connects TRBV18 to TRBJ1-4; unclear D gene. The V gene lost 3 bases and the J gene lost 0 bases, with 8 bases spanning the gap. Germline lookup yields CDR1 KGHSH and CDR2 LQKENI. The CDR3 has 15 amino acids. The CDR3 is CASSPTLATNEKLFF. DNA of the CDR3: TGTGCCAGCTCACCTACCCTCGCAACTAATGAAAAACTGTTTTTT.

The genes are TRBV25-1 and TRBJ2-3; 10 nucleotides agree with TRBD2. CDR3 size: 18 residues. V trimming: 3 bases; J trimming: 3 bases; junction bases outside the gene matches: 12. Germline CDR1 reads MGHDK; CDR2 reads SYGVNS. The CDR3 DNA follows: TGTGCCAGCAGTGACCAAGCGGGGGGGCTTTTATGGACAGATACGCAGTATTTT. Amino acids: CASSDQAGGLLWTDTQYF.

This clone was detected only once. The genes are TRBV20-1 and TRBJ1-2, with D possibly matching TRBD1 (6 bases). V was pared by 3 bases and J by 6 bases, with 17 bases between. The CDR3 extends over 14 amino acids. Germline CDR1 and CDR2: DFQATT and SNEGSKA (reference sequence). CDR3 amino acids: CSASQGPARDGYTF. CDR3 nucleotide sequence: TGCAGTGCTAGTCAGGGGCCCGCTAGAGATGGCTACACCTTC.

The V call is TRBV5-4, the J call TRBJ2-1, with 8 bases aligning to TRBD2. This CDR3 comprises 15 residues. V gave up 0 bases and J gave up 6 bases; unmatched junction bases: 5. Per the germline V gene, CDR1 is SGHNT and CDR2 is YYREEE (reference sequence). CDR3 region: CASSLAPTSANEQFF. The CDR3 coding sequence is TGTGCCAGCAGCTTGGCCCCGACTAGCGCCAATGAGCAGTTCTTC.

The chain recombines TRBV7-2 with TRBJ1-2, with 12 bases matching TRBD1. Germline values: CDR1 SGHTA, CDR2 FQGNSA. J lost 3 bases, V lost 6 bases, and 8 bases had no gene match. This CDR3 has 16 amino acids. The DNA of the CDR3 is TGTGCCAGCAGAAAACCGGGACAGGGGGCGGACTATGGCTACACCTTC. Translated, it gives CASRKPGQGADYGYTF. Drawing the rest from reference TRBV7-2 and TRBJ1-2, the complete variable domain is GAGVSQSPSNKVTEKGKDVELRCDPISGHTALYWYRQSLGQGLEFLIYFQGNSAPDKSGLPSDRFSAERTGGSVSTLTIQRTQQEDSAVYLCASRKPGQGADYGYTFGSGTRLTVV.

This chain links TRBV6-2 or TRBV6-3 with TRBJ1-6, with TRBD1 matching over 7 bases. Germline CDR1 MNHEY, CDR2 SVGEGT. The CDR3 has 15 amino acids. V was pared by 0 bases and J by 9 bases, with 5 bases of the junction left unmatched. The DNA of the CDR3 is TGTGCCAGCAGTTACTCTTCAGGGGGTGTTTCACCCCTCCACTTT. Its protein is CASSYSSGGVSPLHF.

The chain combines TRBV7-2 with TRBJ1-3, with D tentatively TRBD1 (5 bases). CDR1 and CDR2 (germline): SGHTA, FQGNSA. This CDR3 spans 15 amino acids. Trimming cost V 3 bases and J 4 bases, with 13 bases left between them. The CDR3 loop reads CASSLVGGGGNTIYF. The DNA for the CDR3 is TGTGCCAGCAGCTTGGTGGGGGGAGGAGGAAACACCATATATTTT.

The V call is TRBV4-1, the J call TRBJ1-2, with 10 bases that match TRBD1. CDR1 is MGHRA, CDR2 YSYEKL, per germline. This CDR3 has 17 residues. The junction had 12 bases not matched to a gene; V was cut back by 3 bases and J by 5 bases. CDR3 nucleotide sequence: TGCGCCAGCAGCCAGGATACCGGGACAGGGGTAAGGTATGGCTACACCTTC. Protein: CASSQDTGTGVRYGYTF.